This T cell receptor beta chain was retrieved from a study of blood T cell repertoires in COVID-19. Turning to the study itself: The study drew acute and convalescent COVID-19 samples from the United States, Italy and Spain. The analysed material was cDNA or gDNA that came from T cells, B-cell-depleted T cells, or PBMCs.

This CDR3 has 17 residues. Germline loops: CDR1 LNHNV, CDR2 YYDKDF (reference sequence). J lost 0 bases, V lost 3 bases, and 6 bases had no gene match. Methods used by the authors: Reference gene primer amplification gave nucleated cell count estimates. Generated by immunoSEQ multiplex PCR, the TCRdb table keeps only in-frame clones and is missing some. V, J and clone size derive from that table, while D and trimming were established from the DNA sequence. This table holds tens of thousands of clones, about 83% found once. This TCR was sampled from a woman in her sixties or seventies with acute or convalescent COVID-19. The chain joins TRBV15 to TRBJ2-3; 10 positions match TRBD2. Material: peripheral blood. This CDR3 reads CATSSEPSGSSTDTQYF. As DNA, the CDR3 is TGTGCCACCAGCAGCGAGCCTAGCGGGAGTAGCACAGATACGCAGTATTTT.